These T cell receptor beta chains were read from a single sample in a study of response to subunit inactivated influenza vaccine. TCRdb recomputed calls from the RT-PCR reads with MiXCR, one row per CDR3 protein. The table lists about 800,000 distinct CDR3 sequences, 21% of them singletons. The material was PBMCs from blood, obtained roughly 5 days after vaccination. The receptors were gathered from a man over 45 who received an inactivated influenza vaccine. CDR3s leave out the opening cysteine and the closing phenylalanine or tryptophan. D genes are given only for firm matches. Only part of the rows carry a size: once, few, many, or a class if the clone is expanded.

ASSDLAGAYNEQF,TRBV5-1,TRBJ2-1,TRBD2,many
ASSQGGQGAYEQY,TRBV4-3,TRBJ2-7,TRBD1,many
ASRPTGQGINEQF,TRBV27,TRBJ2-1,TRBD1,few
AISNADRAYEQY,TRBV10-3,TRBJ2-7,TRBD1,NA
ASSRGAAGGPTETQY,TRBV27,TRBJ2-5,TRBD2,few
ASSYGGDYEQY,TRBV6-2/TRBV6-3,TRBJ2-7,TRBD2,few
SARDQRGLTDTQY,TRBV20-1,TRBJ2-3,NA,NA
AISASGSKNEQF,TRBV10-3,TRBJ2-1,TRBD2,few
AISDPGLAASEQY,TRBV10-3,TRBJ2-7,TRBD2,few
ASSKGPSGYSYNEQF,TRBV21-1,TRBJ2-1,NA,NA
ASSQDLASGGDEQF,TRBV4-2,TRBJ2-1,NA,NA
ASSLVDPGDVDGYT,TRBV7-9,TRBJ1-2,NA,NA
SGSQRNTEAF,TRBV29-1,TRBJ1-1,NA,NA
ASSLGRGGSTEAF,TRBV5-1,TRBJ1-1,NA,NA
ASSPSSMNTEAF,TRBV18,TRBJ1-1,NA,NA
SASRGTLDTQY,TRBV29-1,TRBJ2-3,NA,NA
ASSRGPGGPPGYT,TRBV12-3/TRBV12-4,TRBJ1-2,NA,NA
ASRGGSNEQF,TRBV5-1,TRBJ2-1,TRBD2,few
ASSLTPGLAYNEQF,TRBV5-1,TRBJ2-1,TRBD2,few
ASSPDRPLRTSENYEQY,TRBV6-2/TRBV6-3,TRBJ2-7,TRBD2,NA
ATSDQTGERSGYT,TRBV24-1,TRBJ1-2,TRBD1,NA
SARALSIYEQY,TRBV20-1,TRBJ2-7,NA,NA
ASSLVREHSPLH,TRBV7-9,TRBJ1-6,NA,NA
ASSESIAGVNQPQH,TRBV2,TRBJ1-5,NA,NA
ATSRAHRAEDTQY,TRBV15,TRBJ2-3,NA,few
ASSQEASGGYNEQF,TRBV4-2,TRBJ2-1,TRBD2,NA
ASSLARGPPQETQY,TRBV7-6,TRBJ2-5,TRBD1,NA
ASSYSRSANTGELF,TRBV6-2/TRBV6-3,TRBJ2-2,NA,once
ASTPLEYNTGELF,TRBV7-2,TRBJ2-2,NA,NA
ASSLGRISYEQY,TRBV27,TRBJ2-7,NA,few
ASSFGTSGADTQY,TRBV6-2/TRBV6-3,TRBJ2-3,TRBD2,NA
ASSPVLAGTGSYNEQF,TRBV11-1,TRBJ2-1,TRBD2,NA
ATSVTGEVYNEQF,TRBV15,TRBJ2-1,NA,NA
ASSPRRLGDTEAF,TRBV5-1,TRBJ1-1,NA,NA
SAKLTGRSYEQY,TRBV20-1,TRBJ2-7,NA,NA
ASRPTGRNTEAF,TRBV12-3/TRBV12-4,TRBJ1-1,NA,many
ASSPVRVDGSYEQY,TRBV7-9,TRBJ2-7,NA,NA
ASSQGAGQDYNEQF,TRBV4-3,TRBJ2-1,NA,NA
ATSPGLGARSYYGYT,TRBV24-1,TRBJ1-2,NA,few
ASSLSRLEGPQGVETQY,TRBV11-1,TRBJ2-5,NA,few
ASSSTSGSGYEQY,TRBV7-2,TRBJ2-7,TRBD2,NA
ATSREFGTVSYEQY,TRBV15,TRBJ2-7,NA,NA
ASSHGTGYGETQY,TRBV4-3,TRBJ2-5,TRBD1,NA
SAPRADSYEQY,TRBV20-1,TRBJ2-7,NA,NA
ASRRDSNNEQF,TRBV3-1,TRBJ2-1,TRBD1,few
SARGDRGQGEKLF,TRBV20-1,TRBJ1-4,NA,NA
ASSQRGEGGYT,TRBV4-2,TRBJ1-2,NA,NA
SVEDPNRVSEAF,TRBV29-1,TRBJ1-1,NA,NA
ASSRSGSTDTQY,TRBV7-2,TRBJ2-3,TRBD2,many
SVGPGGAETQY,TRBV29-1,TRBJ2-5,TRBD1,few
ASSLLTGAVTQY,TRBV3-1,TRBJ2-5,NA,NA
ASSLLLAGVIDTQY,TRBV5-1,TRBJ2-3,TRBD2,NA
ASSPTGGMETQY,TRBV6-1,TRBJ2-5,NA,NA